The present entry profiles one TCR beta chain with its context. Germline CDR1 and CDR2: SGHNT and YENEEA. V dropped 4 bases and J dropped 10 bases, with 8 bases sitting between them. There are 11 residues in the CDR3. Seattle researchers signed up patients amid active infection and tracked them longitudinally. This specimen belongs to a study of blood T cell repertoires in COVID-19. Whole-study context: Collection of acute and convalescent COVID-19 samples took place in the United States, Italy and Spain. In each case, the material was cDNA or gDNA derived from T cells, B-cell-depleted T cells, or PBMCs.

Study processing details: Reference gene primer amplification yielded estimated nucleated cell counts. Profiling relied on immunoSEQ multiplex PCR, and the TCRdb table lists in-frame clones only, not all of them. V and J calls and clone size are copied from that table; D and trimming were computed from the DNA. The table has some 320,000 clones, roughly 90% seen once; the top ten hold roughly 11%. The chain couples TRBV11-3 to TRBJ2-1, with D uncertain. The specimen was peripheral blood. This clonotype originated in a woman under 40 with COVID-19, enrolled during active disease. The CDR3 DNA sequence: TGTGCCAGCAGCTGGGCCGGAGAGCAGTTCTTC. Translated, it gives CASSWAGEQFF.